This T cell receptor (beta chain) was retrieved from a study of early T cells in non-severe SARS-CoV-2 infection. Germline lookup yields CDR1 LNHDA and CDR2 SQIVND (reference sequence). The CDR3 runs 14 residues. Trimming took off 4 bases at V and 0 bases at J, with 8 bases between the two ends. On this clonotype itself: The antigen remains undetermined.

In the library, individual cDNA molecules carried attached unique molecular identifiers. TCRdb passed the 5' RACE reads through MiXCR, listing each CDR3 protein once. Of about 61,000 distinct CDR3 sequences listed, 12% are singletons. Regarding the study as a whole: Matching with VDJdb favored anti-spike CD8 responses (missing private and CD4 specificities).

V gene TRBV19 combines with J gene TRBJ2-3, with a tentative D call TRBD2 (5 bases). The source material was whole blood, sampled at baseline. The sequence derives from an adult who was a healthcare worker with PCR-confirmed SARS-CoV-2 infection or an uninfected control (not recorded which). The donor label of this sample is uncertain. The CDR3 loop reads CASSKRTSTDTQYF. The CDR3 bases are TGTGCCAGTAGTAAGAGGACTAGCACAGATACGCAGTATTTT.